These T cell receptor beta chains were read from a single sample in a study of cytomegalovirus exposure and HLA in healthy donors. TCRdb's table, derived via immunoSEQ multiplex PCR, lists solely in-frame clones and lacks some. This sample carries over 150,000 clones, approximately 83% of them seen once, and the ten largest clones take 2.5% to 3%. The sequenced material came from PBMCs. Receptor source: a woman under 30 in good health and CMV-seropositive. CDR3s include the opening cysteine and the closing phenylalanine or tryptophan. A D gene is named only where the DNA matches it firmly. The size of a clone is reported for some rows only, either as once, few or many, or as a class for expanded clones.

TGTGCCAGCAGTTACAGGGGTCAAAATCAGCCCCAGCATTTT CASSYRGQNQPQHF TRBD1 once TRBJ1-5 TRBV27
TGTGCCAGCAGCTCCGCCCTAGAGAATGAGCAGTTCTTC CASSSALENEQFF NA NA TRBJ2-1 TRBV5-4
TGTGCCACCAGCATCGGTGAGAAGGCGGTCTACTATGGCTACACCTTC CATSIGEKAVYYGYTF NA NA TRBJ1-2 TRBV15
TGTGCCAGCATCTGGGGGGGGAGCCCGCACAATGAGCAGTTCTTC CASIWGGSPHNEQFF TRBD2 NA TRBJ2-1 TRBV7-2
TGTGCCAGCAGTGGGGACTTCGGATCCTCCTCTGGAAACACCATATATTTT CASSGDFGSSSGNTIYF NA once TRBJ1-3 TRBV6-1
TGTGCCAGCAGTACGAGGGAACTCTCCACCGGGGAGCTGTTTTTT CASSTRELSTGELFF NA NA TRBJ2-2 TRBV7-2
TGTGCCAGCAGCTTAAGGAGAGAAAGCAGGGGTTACGAGCAGTACTTC CASSLRRESRGYEQYF NA NA TRBJ2-7 TRBV7-8
TGTGCCAGCAGCTTAACGGGACAGGGGGTCACCTTC CASSLTGQGVTF TRBD1 NA TRBJ1-2 TRBV7-3
TGTGCCAGCATCTTAGCGGGGGGCTCCTACGAGCAGTACTTC CASILAGGSYEQYF TRBD2 NA TRBJ2-7 TRBV2
TGTGCCAGCAGCTCACTGCGCGGGGGCAACTACGAGCAGTACTTC CASSSLRGGNYEQYF NA NA TRBJ2-7 TRBV11-2
TGTGCCAGCAGCCAAGACAGGAACACCGGGGAGCTGTTTTTT CASSQDRNTGELFF NA NA TRBJ2-2 TRBV4-2
TGTGCCAGCAGCGGGCGGGACAGTCTCAATCCTGCAACTAATGAAAAACTGTTTTTT CASSGRDSLNPATNEKLFF TRBD1 NA TRBJ1-4 TRBV11-3
TGTGCCAGCAGCCAAGCGGGGGGCCAGTGGGAGACCCAGTACTTC CASSQAGGQWETQYF NA NA TRBJ2-5 TRBV4-2
TGTGCCAGCAGCTTTCGGGGGGCTGTAGATGAGCAGTTCTTC CASSFRGAVDEQFF NA once TRBJ2-1 TRBV7-9
TGTGCCAGCAGCCCCCGACTGCAGCGGAACACCATATATTTT CASSPRLQRNTIYF NA few TRBJ1-3 TRBV27
TGTGCCAGCAGCCCCATTTTGGGGGGGCCTAACACCGGGGAGCTGTTTTTT CASSPILGGPNTGELFF NA NA TRBJ2-2 TRBV7-8
TGTGCCATCAGTGGTTGGTCGGGGGGATTGGGTGAGCAGTTCTTC CAISGWSGGLGEQFF TRBD2 NA TRBJ2-1 TRBV10-3
TGCGCCAGCAGCACCGGACAGGGCAACCAAGAGACCCAGTACTTC CASSTGQGNQETQYF TRBD1 NA TRBJ2-5 TRBV5-1
TGTGCCAGCAGCGGCCCACCCGTCCGAGCGGGGGGAGAGACCCAGTACTTC CASSGPPVRAGGETQYF TRBD2 NA TRBJ2-5 TRBV11-2
TGTGCCAGCAGTGAAGGAGGGGGGGGGAGCAATCAGCCCCAGCATTTT CASSEGGGGSNQPQHF NA NA TRBJ1-5 TRBV6-1
TGTGCCAGCAGTGAACCCCCAGGGGCCGGGGAGCTGTTTTTT CASSEPPGAGELFF NA once TRBJ2-2 TRBV6-1
TGTGCCAGCAGCTCTGTATCGTGGCCAGGGTGGCGGGAGCAGTACTTC CASSSVSWPGWREQYF NA NA TRBJ2-7 TRBV11-2